This TCR beta chain appears in the sequencing data of a study of T cell responses to AZD1222 COVID-19 vaccine. Study conclusions and caveats: The donor group comprised mostly white British people and more females; the analysis possibly underestimated clonal diversity.

The germline V gene has CDR1 MNHEY and CDR2 SVGEGT. The V and J ends lost 5 bases and 4 bases respectively, with 17 bases between them. The CDR3 has 15 amino acids. This table comes from immunoSEQ multiplex PCR, and its TCRdb copy is limited to in-frame clones, with some not included. The sample consists of 150,000 or so clones, more than 75% of them appearing once. Remarks on this clone: Its target is unknown.

The specimen comprised peripheral blood, sampled on day 0 of AZD1222 vaccination. The TCR originated in an adult in good health. V and J are TRBV6-2 or TRBV6-3 and TRBJ1-1; D call uncertain. In DNA form, the CDR3 reads TGTGCCAGCAGTCCCCCCTGGGGATGGGGCACTGAAGCTTTCTTT. Its protein product is CASSPPWGWGTEAFF.